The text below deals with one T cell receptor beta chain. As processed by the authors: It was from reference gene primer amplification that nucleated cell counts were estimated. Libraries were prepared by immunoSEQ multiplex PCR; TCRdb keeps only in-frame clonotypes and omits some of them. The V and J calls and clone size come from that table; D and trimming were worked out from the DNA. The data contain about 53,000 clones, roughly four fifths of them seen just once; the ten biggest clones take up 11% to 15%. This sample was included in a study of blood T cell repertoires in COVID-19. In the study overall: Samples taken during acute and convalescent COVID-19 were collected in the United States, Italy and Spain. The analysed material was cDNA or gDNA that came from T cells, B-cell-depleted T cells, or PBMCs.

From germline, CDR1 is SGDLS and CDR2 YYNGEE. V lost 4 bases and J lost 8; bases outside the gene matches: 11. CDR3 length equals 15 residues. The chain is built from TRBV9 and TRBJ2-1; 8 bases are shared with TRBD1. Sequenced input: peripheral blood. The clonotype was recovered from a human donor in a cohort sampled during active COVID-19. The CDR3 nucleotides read TGTGCCAGCAGCTTCCGGGACAGGAGGCTCGATGAGCAGTTCTTC. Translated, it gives CASSFRDRRLDEQFF.